This TCR beta chain appears in the sequencing data of a study of cytomegalovirus exposure and HLA in healthy donors. Study information: Previous work identified 120 million or so unique TCR beta sequences from around 200 million T cells. General study findings and limits: Highly shared sequence variants in one cluster were likely a sequencing artifact.

As to this clone: Its specificity is not known.

In the PCR, 60 Vbeta and 13 Jbeta primers were used. Clones were read by immunoSEQ multiplex PCR, and TCRdb kept only the in-frame ones, dropping some. Listed are about 150,000 clones; around 1.7% falls within the top ten. Germline loops: CDR1 SGHNT, CDR2 YYREEE (reference sequence). The CDR3 loop spans 15 amino acids. V lost 4 bases and J lost 4; bases outside the gene matches: 9. Sequencing was performed on PBMCs. The chain links TRBV5-4 to TRBJ1-1; 8 positions agree with TRBD1. The origin of this receptor is a woman aged 45-65 years in good health and CMV-seronegative. Written as DNA, the CDR3 is TGTGCCAGCAGCCCAGGGGGCACGGGGAGCACTGAAGCTTTCTTT. Protein product: CASSPGGTGSTEAFF. Together with reference TRBV5-4 and TRBJ1-1, the CDR3 gives the full variable domain: ETGVTQSPTHLIKTRGQQVTLRCSSQSGHNTVSWYQQALGQGPQFIFQYYREEENGRGNFPPRFSGLQFPNYSSELNVNALELDDSALYLCASSPGGTGSTEAFFGQGTRLTVV.